A selection of T cell receptor beta chains follows, all from one sample in a study of early T cells in non-severe SARS-CoV-2 infection. TCRdb itself ran the 5' RACE reads through MiXCR, one entry per CDR3 protein. The data hold some 59,000 distinct CDR3 sequences, with 9.3% observed a single time. Input material: whole blood. Receptor source: an adult who was a healthcare worker with PCR-confirmed SARS-CoV-2 infection or an uninfected control (not recorded which). Each CDR3 is given with its conserved first and last residue. A D gene is named only where the DNA matches it firmly. For some rows the clone size is stated as once, few or many, or as a class when expanded; others skip it.

V gene	D gene	J gene	clone size	CDR3 protein	CDR3 DNA
TRBV27	TRBD2	TRBJ2-1	many	CASSASGGWNEQFF	TGTGCCAGCAGCGCTAGCGGGGGTTGGAATGAGCAGTTCTTC
TRBV3-1	-	TRBJ2-1	once	CASSTRTSGIDEQFF	TGTGCCAGCAGCACACGTACTAGTGGTATCGATGAGCAGTTCTTC
TRBV12-3/TRBV12-4	TRBD2	TRBJ2-4	-	CASSPTSGGVNIQYF	TGTGCCAGCAGTCCCACATCCGGGGGGGTTAACATTCAGTACTTC
TRBV11-3	-	TRBJ2-5	few	CASSRDLQETQYF	TGTGCCAGCAGCCGGGACCTCCAAGAGACCCAGTACTTC
TRBV29-1	-	TRBJ2-3	many	CSVDGGTDTQYF	TGCAGCGTTGACGGTGGCACAGATACGCAGTATTTT
TRBV19	-	TRBJ1-4	-	CASSHATPELFF	TGTGCCAGTAGTCACGCGACACCCGAACTGTTTTTT
TRBV5-1	-	TRBJ2-7	-	CASISRDFSYEQYF	TGCGCCAGCATTTCCCGGGACTTCTCCTACGAGCAGTACTTC
TRBV7-9	-	TRBJ2-5	few	CASSLFSGGPGGETQYF	TGTGCCAGCAGCTTATTCAGCGGGGGCCCAGGGGGAGAGACCCAGTACTTC
TRBV27	-	TRBJ2-1	few	CASNPGTFLYNEQFF	TGTGCCAGCAACCCAGGGACTTTCCTATACAATGAGCAGTTCTTC
TRBV6-6	-	TRBJ1-1	-	CASSQGRIYTEAFF	TGTGCCAGCAGCCAGGGACGGATCTACACTGAAGCTTTCTTT
TRBV4-1	TRBD2	TRBJ2-3	few	CASSQRRTGGLYRTDTQYF	TGCGCCAGCAGCCAGAGACGTACGGGGGGACTCTACCGCACAGATACGCAGTATTTT
TRBV5-1	-	TRBJ2-7	many	CASSLAEGIHYEQYF	TGCGCCAGCAGCTTGGCAGAGGGTATTCACTACGAGCAGTACTTC
TRBV18	-	TRBJ1-2	many	CASSQDSYGYTF	TGTGCCAGCTCACAAGACAGTTATGGCTACACCTTC
TRBV18	-	TRBJ1-4	-	CASSPFAGDLEKLFF	TGTGCCAGCTCACCCTTCGCAGGGGATTTGGAAAAACTGTTTTTT
TRBV12-3/TRBV12-4	-	TRBJ2-5	many	CASTPGGGRETQYF	TGTGCCAGCACCCCTGGAGGGGGGCGGGAGACCCAGTACTTC
TRBV18	-	TRBJ1-1	many	CASSRTGTQVTEAFF	TGTGCCAGCTCACGAACCGGGACACAAGTGACTGAAGCTTTCTTT
TRBV12-3/TRBV12-4	-	TRBJ1-4	many	CASKGNEKLFF	TGTGCCAGCAAGGGCAATGAAAAACTGTTTTTT
TRBV24-1	-	TRBJ2-4	-	CAPAALPPNIQYF	TGTGCCCCAGCGGCCCTTCCACCAAACATTCAGTACTTC
TRBV7-6	-	TRBJ1-1	few	CASSLGRENTEAFF	TGTGCCAGCAGCTTAGGAAGAGAGAACACTGAAGCTTTCTTT
TRBV20-1	-	TRBJ1-1	many	CSARWDTIEAFF	TGCAGTGCTAGATGGGACACGATTGAAGCTTTCTTT
TRBV9	-	TRBJ2-5	-	CASSVGTKQETQYF	TGTGCCAGCAGCGTCGGGACAAAGCAGGAGACCCAGTACTTC
TRBV20-1	-	TRBJ1-4	-	CSATEGATNEKLFF	TGCAGTGCAACCGAGGGGGCAACTAATGAAAAACTGTTTTTT
TRBV5-5	-	TRBJ2-2	few	CASSSWGGELFF	TGTGCCAGCAGCAGCTGGGGCGGGGAGCTGTTTTTT
TRBV30	-	TRBJ2-3	many	CAWSVGHTDTQYF	TGTGCCTGGAGTGTAGGTCACACAGATACGCAGTATTTT
TRBV2	TRBD2	TRBJ2-3	-	CASTEGTSGGPWDTQYF	TGTGCCAGCACCGAAGGAACTAGCGGGGGGCCATGGGATACGCAGTATTTT
TRBV19	-	TRBJ1-3	few	CASSMERGWSGNTIYF	TGTGCCAGTAGTATGGAAAGGGGTTGGTCTGGAAACACCATATATTTT
TRBV21-1	-	TRBJ2-5	few	CASSEDPETQYF	TGTGCCAGCAGCGAAGATCCCGAGACCCAGTACTTC
TRBV7-6	-	TRBJ1-1	few	CASSPVAVLNTEAFF	TGTGCCAGCAGCCCCGTCGCGGTATTGAACACTGAAGCTTTCTTT
TRBV9	TRBD1	TRBJ2-7	many	CASSVSGTGGSEQYF	TGTGCCAGCAGCGTTTCCGGGACAGGGGGCTCCGAGCAGTACTTC
TRBV3-1	-	TRBJ2-7	once	CASSPGRRSYERYF	TGTGCCAGCAGCCCTGGGCGCAGAAGCTACGAGCGGTACTTC
TRBV10-2	-	TRBJ2-5	-	CASRDSRAVETQYF	TGCGCCAGCAGAGATAGCCGGGCGGTGGAGACCCAGTACTTC
TRBV12-3/TRBV12-4	-	TRBJ2-3	-	CASSLGSGAADTQYF	TGTGCCAGCAGCCTTGGTTCGGGGGCCGCAGATACGCAGTATTTT
TRBV29-1	-	TRBJ2-7	many	CSVGLRSYEQYF	TGCAGCGTTGGACTGCGGTCCTACGAGCAGTACTTC
TRBV7-9	-	TRBJ1-6	-	CASSDGQSSHSPLHF	TGTGCCAGCAGCGACGGACAATCCAGCCATTCACCCCTCCACTTT
TRBV19	-	TRBJ1-5	many	CASSTSGGYGQPQHF	TGTGCCAGTAGTACCTCTGGGGGTTACGGGCAGCCCCAGCATTTT
TRBV9	-	TRBJ2-2	-	CASSLGSNTGELFF	TGTGCCAGCAGCTTGGGGTCGAACACCGGGGAGCTGTTTTTT
TRBV7-9	-	TRBJ1-4	many	CASSSEEKLFF	TGTGCCAGCTCTTCCGAGGAAAAACTGTTTTTT
TRBV5-1	TRBD1	TRBJ2-3	-	CASSFAGGKDTQYF	TGCGCCAGCAGCTTCGCAGGGGGCAAAGATACGCAGTATTTT
TRBV5-8	-	TRBJ1-6	-	CASSFAGLPNSPLHF	TGTGCCAGCAGCTTCGCGGGACTACCCAATTCACCCCTCCACTTT
TRBV4-1	-	TRBJ2-1	-	CASSHPQSVSYNEQFF	TGCGCCAGCAGCCACCCCCAGTCTGTTTCCTACAATGAGCAGTTCTTC
TRBV20-1	-	TRBJ2-3	few	CSALTDTQYF	TGCAGTGCCCTCACAGATACGCAGTATTTT
TRBV5-6	TRBD1	TRBJ2-3	few	CASSRDRVTDTQYF	TGTGCCAGCAGCCGGGACAGGGTCACAGATACGCAGTATTTT
TRBV10-3	TRBD1	TRBJ1-4	-	CATGIGQGASSNEKLFF	TGTGCCACGGGGATCGGACAGGGGGCATCCTCAAATGAAAAACTGTTTTTT
TRBV7-3	-	TRBJ1-1	few	CASSPSGTNTEAFF	TGTGCCAGCAGCCCCTCCGGAACCAACACTGAAGCTTTCTTT
TRBV5-6	TRBD1	TRBJ1-4	-	CASSDGQVGEKLFF	TGTGCCAGCAGCGACGGACAGGTCGGGGAAAAACTGTTTTTT
TRBV5-1	-	TRBJ2-1	-	CASSVSRNEQFF	TGCGCCAGCAGCGTCTCCAGAAATGAGCAGTTCTTC
TRBV5-5	-	TRBJ2-7	many	CASSLDSGTYSYEQYF	TGTGCCAGCAGCTTGGACTCCGGGACATATTCCTACGAGCAGTACTTC
TRBV12-3/TRBV12-4	-	TRBJ1-1	many	CASSPPGEKAFF	TGTGCCAGCAGCCCCCCGGGAGAGAAAGCTTTCTTT
TRBV20-1	-	TRBJ2-7	few	CSARGSSRGPPYEQYF	TGCAGTGCTAGAGGGTCGTCCCGTGGGCCCCCCTACGAGCAGTACTTC
TRBV20-1	TRBD2	TRBJ2-7	many	CSARDSTSGDEQYF	TGCAGTGCTAGGGATTCGACTAGCGGCGACGAGCAGTACTTC
TRBV6-1	TRBD1	TRBJ2-5	few	CASSRGQLETQYF	TGTGCCAGCAGTAGGGGACAGTTAGAGACCCAGTACTTC
TRBV18	-	TRBJ2-2	few	CASSPGARGIGELFF	TGTGCCAGCTCACCAGGAGCCCGCGGGATCGGGGAGCTGTTTTTT